This T cell receptor beta chain was sequenced for a study of blood T cell repertoires in COVID-19. The assay was immunoSEQ multiplex PCR, and TCRdb's table has in-frame clones only and misses some. The table includes a few hundred thousand clones, roughly 90% detected once. V lost 5 bases and J lost 0; bases outside the gene matches: 9. The CDR3 runs 17 residues. From germline, CDR1 is LGHDT and CDR2 YNNKEL (reference sequence). This receptor was identified in a man aged 35-49 years with active or convalescent COVID-19. This sequence joins TRBV3-1 (or the pseudogene TRBV3-2) and TRBJ2-4; TRBD1 agrees at 8 bases. The specimen sequenced was peripheral blood. Here the CDR3 DNA reads TGTGCCAGCAGCGGACAGGGAGGAGGTGTAGCCAAAAACATTCAGTACTTC. It codes for CASSGQGGGVAKNIQYF.